This T cell receptor (beta chain) was identified in a study of early T cells in non-severe SARS-CoV-2 infection. TCRdb reprocessed the 5' RACE reads via MiXCR and lists one record per CDR3 protein. The top ten hold 10% of the sample, which has 45,000 to 70,000 distinct CDR3 sequences, roughly 10% seen once. Germline values: CDR1 MNHEY, CDR2 SVGEGT. The CDR3 spans 16 residues. Losses at the gene ends were 6 bases for V and 0 bases for J; bases not matched to a gene: 11. The sequenced sample was whole blood. V is TRBV6-2 or TRBV6-3 and J is TRBJ2-7; 7 bases agree with TRBD2. This TCR was sampled from an adult who was a healthcare worker with PCR-confirmed SARS-CoV-2 infection or an uninfected control (not recorded which). The CDR3 region is CASSSPLADPSYEQYF. CDR3 in DNA: TGTGCCAGCAGCAGCCCTCTAGCGGACCCCTCCTACGAGCAGTACTTC.